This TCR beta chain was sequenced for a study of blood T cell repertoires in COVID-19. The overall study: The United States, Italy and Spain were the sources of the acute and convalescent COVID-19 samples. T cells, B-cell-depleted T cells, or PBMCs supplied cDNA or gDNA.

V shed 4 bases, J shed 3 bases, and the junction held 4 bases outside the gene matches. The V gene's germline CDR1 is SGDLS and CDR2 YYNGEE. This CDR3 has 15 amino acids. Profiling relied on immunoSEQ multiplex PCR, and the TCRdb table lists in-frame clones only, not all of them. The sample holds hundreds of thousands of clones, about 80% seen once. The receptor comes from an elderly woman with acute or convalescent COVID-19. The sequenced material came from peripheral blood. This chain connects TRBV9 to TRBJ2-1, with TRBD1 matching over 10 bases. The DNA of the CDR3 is TGTGCCAGCAGCTGGGACAGGGGAGGCTACAATGAGCAGTTCTTC. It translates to CASSWDRGGYNEQFF.